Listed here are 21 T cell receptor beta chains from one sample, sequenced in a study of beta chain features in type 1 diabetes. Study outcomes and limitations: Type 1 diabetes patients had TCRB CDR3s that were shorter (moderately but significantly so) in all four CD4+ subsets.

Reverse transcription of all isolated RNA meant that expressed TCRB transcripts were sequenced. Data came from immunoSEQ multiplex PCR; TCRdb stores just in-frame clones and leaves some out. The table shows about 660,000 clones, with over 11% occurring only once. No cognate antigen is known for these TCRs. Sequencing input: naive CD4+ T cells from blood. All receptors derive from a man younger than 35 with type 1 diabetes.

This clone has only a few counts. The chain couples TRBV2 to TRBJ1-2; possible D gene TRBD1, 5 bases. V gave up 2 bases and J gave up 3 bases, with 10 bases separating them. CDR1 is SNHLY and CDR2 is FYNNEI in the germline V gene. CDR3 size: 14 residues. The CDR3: CASSEYAGDYGYTF. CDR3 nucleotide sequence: TGTGCCAGCAGTGAATATGCGGGGGACTATGGCTACACCTTC.

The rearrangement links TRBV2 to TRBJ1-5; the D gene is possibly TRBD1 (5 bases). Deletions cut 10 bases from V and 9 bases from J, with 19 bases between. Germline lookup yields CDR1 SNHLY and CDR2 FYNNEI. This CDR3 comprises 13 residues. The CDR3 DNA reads TGTGCCAACGGAAAGGAGGCCGGGGGGCCCCAGCATTTT. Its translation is CANGKEAGGPQHF.

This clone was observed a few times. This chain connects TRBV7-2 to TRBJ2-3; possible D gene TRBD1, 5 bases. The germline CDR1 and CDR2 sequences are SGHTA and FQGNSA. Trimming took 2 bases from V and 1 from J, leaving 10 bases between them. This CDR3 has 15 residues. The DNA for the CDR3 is TGTGCCAGCAGCTTAACAGGAGACGGCACAGATACGCAGTATTTT. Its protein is CASSLTGDGTDTQYF.

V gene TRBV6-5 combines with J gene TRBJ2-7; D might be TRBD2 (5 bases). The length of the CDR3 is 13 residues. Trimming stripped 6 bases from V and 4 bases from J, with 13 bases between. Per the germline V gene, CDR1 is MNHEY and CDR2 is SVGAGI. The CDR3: CASSSGRAYEQYF. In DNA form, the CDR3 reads TGTGCCAGCAGCTCCGGGCGGGCGTACGAGCAGTACTTC.

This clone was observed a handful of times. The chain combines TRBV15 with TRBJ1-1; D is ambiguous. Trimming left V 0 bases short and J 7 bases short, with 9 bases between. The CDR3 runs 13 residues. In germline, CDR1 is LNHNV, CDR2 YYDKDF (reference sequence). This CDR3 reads CATSRDPTNEAFF. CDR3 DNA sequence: TGTGCCACCAGCAGAGATCCGACCAATGAAGCTTTCTTT. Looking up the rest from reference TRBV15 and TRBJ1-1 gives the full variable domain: DAMVIQNPRYQVTQFGKPVTLSCSQTLNHNVMYWYQQKSSQAPKLLFHYYDKDFNNEADTPDNFQSRRPNTSFCFLDIRSPGLGDTAMYLCATSRDPTNEAFFGQGTRLTVV.

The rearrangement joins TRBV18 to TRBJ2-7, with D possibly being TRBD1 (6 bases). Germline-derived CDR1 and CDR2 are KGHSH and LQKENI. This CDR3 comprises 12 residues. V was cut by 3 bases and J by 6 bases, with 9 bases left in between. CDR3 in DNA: TGTGCCAGCTCACCTTCCAGGGGCGAGCAGTACTTC. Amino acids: CASSPSRGEQYF.

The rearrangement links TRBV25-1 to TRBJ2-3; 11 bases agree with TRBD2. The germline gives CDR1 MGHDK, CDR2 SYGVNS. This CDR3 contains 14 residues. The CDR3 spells CVTAVAGGTDTQYF. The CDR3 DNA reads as TGTGTAACGGCGGTAGCGGGGGGGACAGATACGCAGTATTTT.

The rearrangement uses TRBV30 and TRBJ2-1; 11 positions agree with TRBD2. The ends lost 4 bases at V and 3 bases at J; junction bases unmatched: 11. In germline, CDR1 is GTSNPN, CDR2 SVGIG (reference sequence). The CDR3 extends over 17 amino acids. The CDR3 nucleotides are TGTGCCTGGAACTCCCGGGGTAGCGGGAGGGACTACAATGAGCAGTTCTTC. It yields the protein CAWNSRGSGRDYNEQFF.

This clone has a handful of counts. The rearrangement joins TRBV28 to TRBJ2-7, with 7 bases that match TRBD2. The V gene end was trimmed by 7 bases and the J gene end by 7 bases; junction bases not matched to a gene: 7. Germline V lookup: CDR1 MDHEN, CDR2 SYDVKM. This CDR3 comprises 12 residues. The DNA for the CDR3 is TGTGCCAGCACCGACCGGACTAGGGAGCAGTACTTC. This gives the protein CASTDRTREQYF.

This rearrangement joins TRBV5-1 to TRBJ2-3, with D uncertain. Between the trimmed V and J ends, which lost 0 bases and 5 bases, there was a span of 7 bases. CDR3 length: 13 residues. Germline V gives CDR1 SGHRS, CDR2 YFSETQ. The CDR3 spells CASSLEVGDTQYF. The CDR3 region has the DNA TGCGCCAGCAGCTTGGAGGTAGGAGATACGCAGTATTTT.

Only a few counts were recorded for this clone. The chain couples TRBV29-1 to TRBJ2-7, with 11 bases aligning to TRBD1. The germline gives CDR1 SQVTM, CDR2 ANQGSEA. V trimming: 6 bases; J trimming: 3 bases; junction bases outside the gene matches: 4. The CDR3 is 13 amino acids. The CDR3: CSVRGQGGYEQYF. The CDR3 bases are TGCAGCGTGCGGGGACAGGGGGGCTACGAGCAGTACTTC.

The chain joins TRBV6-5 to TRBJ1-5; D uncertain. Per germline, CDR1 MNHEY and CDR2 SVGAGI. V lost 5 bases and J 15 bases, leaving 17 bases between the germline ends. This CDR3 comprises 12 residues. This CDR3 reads CASSEAGAPSHF. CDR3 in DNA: TGTGCCAGCAGTGAAGCAGGAGCCCCTTCGCATTTT.

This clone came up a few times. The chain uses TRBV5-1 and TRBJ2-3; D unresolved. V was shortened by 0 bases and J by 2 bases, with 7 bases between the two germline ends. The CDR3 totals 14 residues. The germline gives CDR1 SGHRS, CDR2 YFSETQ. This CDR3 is CASSLAEITDTQYF. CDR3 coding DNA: TGCGCCAGCAGCTTGGCCGAAATCACAGATACGCAGTATTTT.

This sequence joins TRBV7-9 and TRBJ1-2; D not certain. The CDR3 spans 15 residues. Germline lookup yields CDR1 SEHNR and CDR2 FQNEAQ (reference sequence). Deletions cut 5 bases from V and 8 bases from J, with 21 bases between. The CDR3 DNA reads TGTGCCAGCAGCCCCCCGTGGCAAGAGACCCAGGGCTACACCTTC. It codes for CASSPPWQETQGYTF. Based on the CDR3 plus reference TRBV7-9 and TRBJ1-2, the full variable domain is DTGVSQNPRHKITKRGQNVTFRCDPISEHNRLYWYRQTLGQGPEFLTYFQNEAQLEKSRLLSDRFSAERPKGSFSTLEIQRTEQGDSAMYLCASSPPWQETQGYTFGSGTRLTVV.

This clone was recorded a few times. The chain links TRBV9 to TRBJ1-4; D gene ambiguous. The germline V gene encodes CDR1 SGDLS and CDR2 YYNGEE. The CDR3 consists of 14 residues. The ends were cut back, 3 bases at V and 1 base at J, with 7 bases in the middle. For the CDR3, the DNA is TGTGCCAGCAGCGCCAGCGTAACTAATGAAAAACTGTTTTTT. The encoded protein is CASSASVTNEKLFF. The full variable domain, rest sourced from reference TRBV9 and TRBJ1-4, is DSGVTQTPKHLITATGQRVTLRCSPRSGDLSVYWYQQSLDQGLQFLIQYYNGEERAKGNILERFSAQQFPDLHSELNLSSLELGDSALYFCASSASVTNEKLFFGSGTQLSVL.

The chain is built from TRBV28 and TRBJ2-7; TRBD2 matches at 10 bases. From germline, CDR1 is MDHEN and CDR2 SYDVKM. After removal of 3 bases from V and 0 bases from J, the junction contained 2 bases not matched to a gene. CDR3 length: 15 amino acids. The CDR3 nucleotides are TGTGCCAGCAGTTTGGCTAGCGGGGGCTCCTACGAGCAGTACTTC. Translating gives CASSLASGGSYEQYF.

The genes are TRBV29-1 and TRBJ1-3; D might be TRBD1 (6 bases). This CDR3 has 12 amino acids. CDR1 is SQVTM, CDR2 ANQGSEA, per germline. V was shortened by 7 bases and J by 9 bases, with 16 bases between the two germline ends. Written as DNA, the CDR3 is TGCAGCGCCGCGGGGGGCTCCAGCACCATATATTTT. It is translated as CSAAGGSSTIYF.

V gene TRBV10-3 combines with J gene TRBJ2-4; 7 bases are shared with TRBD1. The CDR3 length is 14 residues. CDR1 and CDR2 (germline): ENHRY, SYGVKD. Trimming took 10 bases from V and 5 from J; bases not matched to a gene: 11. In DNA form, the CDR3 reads TGTGCCACCCGGGGACAGAGAGACCAAAACATTCAGTACTTC. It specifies CATRGQRDQNIQYF.

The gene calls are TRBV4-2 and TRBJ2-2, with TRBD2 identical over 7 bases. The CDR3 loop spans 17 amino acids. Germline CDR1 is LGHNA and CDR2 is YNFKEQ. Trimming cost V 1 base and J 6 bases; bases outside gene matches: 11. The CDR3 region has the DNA TGTGCCAGCAGCCAAGCCCGTGGGGGGGACCTCGCCGGGGAGCTGTTTTTT. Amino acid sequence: CASSQARGGDLAGELFF.

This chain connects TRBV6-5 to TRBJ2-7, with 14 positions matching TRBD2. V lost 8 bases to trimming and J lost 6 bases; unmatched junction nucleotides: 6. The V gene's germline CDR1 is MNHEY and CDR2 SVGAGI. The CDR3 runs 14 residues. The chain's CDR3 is CASHKGLAGVEQYF. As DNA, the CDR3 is TGTGCCAGCCATAAGGGACTAGCGGGAGTCGAGCAGTACTTC.

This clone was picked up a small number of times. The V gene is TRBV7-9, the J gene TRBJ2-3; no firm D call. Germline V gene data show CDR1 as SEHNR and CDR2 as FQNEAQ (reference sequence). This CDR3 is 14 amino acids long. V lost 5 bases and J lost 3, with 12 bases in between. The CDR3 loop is CASSPTRVTDTQYF. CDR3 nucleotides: TGTGCCAGCAGCCCCACCCGGGTGACAGATACGCAGTATTTT.